This entry lists 10 T cell receptor beta chains sequenced from one sample in a study of blood T cell repertoires in COVID-19. Sequenced by immunoSEQ multiplex PCR; TCRdb stores in-frame clones only, minus some. Of 250,000 to 300,000 clones in the sample, roughly nine tenths were seen once. The source material was PBMCs or T cells enriched from blood (not recorded which). All receptors derive from a human donor in a cohort exposed to, infected with or recovered from COVID-19 (not recorded which). The donor label of this sample is uncertain.

The chain recombines TRBV27 with TRBJ1-1; D uncertain. Trimming took 1 base from V and 4 from J, leaving 16 bases between them. The germline V gene encodes CDR1 MNHEY and CDR2 SMNVEV (reference sequence). There are 16 residues in the CDR3. CDR3 residues: CASSLWAAGDSTEAFF. The CDR3 bases are TGTGCCAGCAGTTTATGGGCCGCAGGCGATAGCACTGAAGCTTTCTTT.

This chain connects TRBV4-3 to TRBJ1-1; 9 positions match TRBD1. The CDR3 spans 15 residues. Germline CDR1 is LGHNA and CDR2 is YSLEER. Trimming cost V 3 bases and J 5 bases; bases outside gene matches: 7. CDR3 loop: CASSHSTGGGTEAFF. For the CDR3, the DNA is TGCGCCAGCAGCCATTCGACAGGGGGTGGAACTGAAGCTTTCTTT.

The genes are TRBV2 and TRBJ1-6; possible D gene TRBD1, 5 bases. With 3 bases removed from V and 10 bases from J, the gap between germline ends came to 16 bases. The CDR3 contains 15 residues. Germline lookup yields CDR1 SNHLY and CDR2 FYNNEI. CDR3 DNA: TGTGCCAGCAGTGAGTCACAGGTTTCTAGATCACCCCTCCACTTT. Its translation is CASSESQVSRSPLHF.

The J gene is TRBJ1-5, the V gene TRBV19; the D gene is possibly TRBD1 (6 bases). Trimming left V 11 bases short and J 4 bases short, with 12 bases between. The V gene's germline CDR1 is LNHDA and CDR2 SQIVND (reference sequence). This CDR3 contains 12 residues. The CDR3 protein is CAVQGPNQPQHF. The DNA of the CDR3 is TGTGCCGTACAGGGTCCGAATCAGCCCCAGCATTTT.

The rearrangement joins TRBV7-2 to TRBJ2-5, with a tentative D call TRBD2 (6 bases). Trimming stripped 5 bases from V and 4 bases from J, with 11 bases between. The CDR3 consists of 13 residues. Germline V CDR1 and CDR2: SGHTA, FQGNSA. The CDR3 is CASSGTGVETQYF. CDR3 DNA sequence: TGTGCCAGCAGCGGGACGGGGGTAGAGACCCAGTACTTC.

The chain employs TRBV11-3 and TRBJ1-1; 9 nucleotides agree with TRBD1. Germline V gene data show CDR1 as SGHNT and CDR2 as YENEEA. The CDR3 is 12 residues long. Losses at the gene ends were 8 bases for V and 3 bases for J; bases not matched to a gene: 1. The CDR3 sequence is CASGTGHTEAFF. CDR3 in DNA: TGTGCCAGCGGGACAGGGCACACTGAAGCTTTCTTT.

The chain employs TRBV10-3 and TRBJ1-5, with a possible D match to TRBD1 (5 bases). V lost 0 bases to trimming and J lost 5 bases, with 11 bases between them. From germline, CDR1 is ENHRY and CDR2 SYGVKD. This CDR3 is 15 amino acids long. CDR3 sequence: CAISESGGADQPQHF. DNA for the CDR3: TGTGCCATCAGTGAGTCGGGAGGGGCCGATCAGCCCCAGCATTTT.

The chain couples TRBV2 to TRBJ1-3, with D uncertain. The V end was cut by 6 bases, the J end by 0 bases, with 12 bases between. Germline V gene lookup returns CDR1 SNHLY and CDR2 FYNNEI. This CDR3 spans 15 amino acids. CDR3 loop: CASSPNRGSGNTIYF. The CDR3 DNA is TGTGCCAGCAGCCCGAATCGGGGCTCTGGAAACACCATATATTTT.

This clone occurred once. This chain links TRBV19 with TRBJ2-2; D perhaps matches TRBD2 (5 bases). V lost 4 bases and J 5 bases, leaving 5 bases between the germline ends. The CDR3 has 12 residues. The germline V gene has CDR1 LNHDA and CDR2 SQIVND (reference sequence). In DNA form, the CDR3 reads TGTGCCAGTAGTAGAGGGACCGGGGAGCTGTTTTTT. Translating it yields CASSRGTGELFF.

The genes are TRBV5-4 and TRBJ1-1; 7 bases are a match to TRBD1. This CDR3 contains 14 residues. V lost 0 bases and J lost 4; bases outside the gene matches: 3. Looked up from germline, CDR1 is SGHNT and CDR2 is YYREEE (reference sequence). The CDR3 protein is CASSLDPGGTEAFF. The CDR3 DNA reads as TGTGCCAGCAGCTTGGATCCAGGGGGCACTGAAGCTTTCTTT.